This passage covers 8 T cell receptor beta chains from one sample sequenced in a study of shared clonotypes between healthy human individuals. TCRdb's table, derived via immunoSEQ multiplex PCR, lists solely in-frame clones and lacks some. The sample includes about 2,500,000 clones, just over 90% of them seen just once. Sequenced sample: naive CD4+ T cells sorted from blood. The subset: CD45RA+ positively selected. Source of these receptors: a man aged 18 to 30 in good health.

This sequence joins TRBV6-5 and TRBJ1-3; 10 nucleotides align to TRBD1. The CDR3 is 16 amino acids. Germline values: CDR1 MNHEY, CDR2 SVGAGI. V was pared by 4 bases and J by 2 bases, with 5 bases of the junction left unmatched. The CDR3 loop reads CASSSFDRGPGNTIYF. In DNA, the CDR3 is TGTGCCAGCAGTTCCTTTGACAGGGGGCCTGGAAACACCATATATTTT.

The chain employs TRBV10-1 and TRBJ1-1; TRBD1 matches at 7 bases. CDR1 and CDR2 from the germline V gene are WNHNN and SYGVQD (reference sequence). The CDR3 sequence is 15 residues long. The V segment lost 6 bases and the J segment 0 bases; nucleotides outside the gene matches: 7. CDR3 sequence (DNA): TGCGCCAGCAGGCTTACACAGGGGCTGAACACTGAAGCTTTCTTT. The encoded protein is CASRLTQGLNTEAFF.

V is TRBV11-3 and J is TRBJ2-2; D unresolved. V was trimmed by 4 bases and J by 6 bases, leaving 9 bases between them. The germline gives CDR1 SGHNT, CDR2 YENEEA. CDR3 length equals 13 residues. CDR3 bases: TGTGCCAGCAGCTCAAGGGTGTCCGGGGAGCTGTTTTTT. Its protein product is CASSSRVSGELFF.

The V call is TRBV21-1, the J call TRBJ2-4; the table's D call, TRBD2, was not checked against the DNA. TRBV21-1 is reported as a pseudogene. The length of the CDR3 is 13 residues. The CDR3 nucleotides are TGTGCCAGCCACTCTTTAGACTTCCCTATTCAGTACTTC. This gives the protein CASHSLDFPIQYF.

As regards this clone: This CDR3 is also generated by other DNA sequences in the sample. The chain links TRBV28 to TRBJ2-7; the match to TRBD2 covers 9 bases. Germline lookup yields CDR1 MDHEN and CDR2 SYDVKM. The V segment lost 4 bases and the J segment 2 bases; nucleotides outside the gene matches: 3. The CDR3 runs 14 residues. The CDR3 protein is CASSSSGGTYEQYF. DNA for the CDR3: TGTGCCAGCAGTTCCAGCGGGGGGACCTACGAGCAGTACTTC.

CDR3 DNA sequence: TGCAGCGTTCGTTCGACTAGCGGGAGGGACTCCTACAATGAGCAGTTCTTC. It yields the protein CSVRSTSGRDSYNEQFF. The rearrangement uses TRBV29-1 and TRBJ2-1; TRBD2 matches at 14 bases. There are 17 residues in the CDR3. V shed 5 bases, J shed 0 bases, and the junction held 6 bases outside the gene matches. Germline-derived CDR1 and CDR2 are SQVTM and ANQGSEA.

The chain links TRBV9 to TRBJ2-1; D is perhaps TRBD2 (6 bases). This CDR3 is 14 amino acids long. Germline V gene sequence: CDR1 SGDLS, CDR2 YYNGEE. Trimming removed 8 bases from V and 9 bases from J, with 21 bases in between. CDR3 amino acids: CASGSGGVVGEQFF. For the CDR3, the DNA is TGTGCCAGTGGAAGTGGCGGGGTCGTTGGTGAGCAGTTCTTC. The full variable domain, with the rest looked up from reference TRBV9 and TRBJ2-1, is DSGVTQTPKHLITATGQRVTLRCSPRSGDLSVYWYQQSLDQGLQFLIQYYNGEERAKGNILERFSAQQFPDLHSELNLSSLELGDSALYFCASGSGGVVGEQFFGPGTRLTVL.

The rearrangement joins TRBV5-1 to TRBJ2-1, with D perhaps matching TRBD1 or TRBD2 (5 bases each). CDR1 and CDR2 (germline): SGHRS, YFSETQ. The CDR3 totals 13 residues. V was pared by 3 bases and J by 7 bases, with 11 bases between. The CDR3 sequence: CASSSWDLNEQFF. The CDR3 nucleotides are TGCGCCAGCAGCTCCTGGGACCTAAATGAGCAGTTCTTC.